A single sample gave rise to the 27 T cell receptor beta chains below, sequenced in a study of blood T cell repertoires in COVID-19. Sequenced by immunoSEQ multiplex PCR; TCRdb stores in-frame clones only, minus some. The sample consists of approximately 120,000 clones, about 77% of them appearing once. The sequenced sample consisted of peripheral blood. All receptors come from a man older than 75 with acute or convalescent COVID-19.

The chain links TRBV3-1 (or the pseudogene TRBV3-2) to TRBJ2-2, with 8 bases lining up with TRBD2. Germline V gene data show CDR1 as LGHDT and CDR2 as YNNKEL (reference sequence). The CDR3 has 17 amino acids. Losses at the gene ends were 0 bases for V and 6 bases for J; bases not matched to a gene: 9. This chain's CDR3 is CASSQEYGGGRAGELFF. The CDR3 region has the DNA TGTGCCAGCAGCCAAGAATACGGCGGGGGGAGAGCCGGGGAGCTGTTTTTT.

The chain recombines TRBV20-1 with TRBJ1-4, with no clear D. The V gene lost 5 bases and the J gene lost 5 bases, with 6 bases spanning the gap. Germline V gene lookup returns CDR1 DFQATT and CDR2 SNEGSKA (reference sequence). This CDR3 region has 11 residues. CDR3 protein: CSAFRNEKLFF. The CDR3, as DNA: TGCAGTGCTTTCAGGAATGAAAAACTGTTTTTT.

The V gene is TRBV19, the J gene TRBJ1-4; D is uncertain. The V gene's germline CDR1 is LNHDA and CDR2 SQIVND (reference sequence). The CDR3 has 17 amino acids. The germline V and J ends were trimmed by 4 bases and 0 bases, with 15 bases remaining between them. CDR3 coding DNA: TGTGCCAGTAGTACTTATTTGGACTGGGCAACTAATGAAAAACTGTTTTTT. The encoded protein is CASSTYLDWATNEKLFF.

V usage is TRBV7-9 and J usage is TRBJ2-1; 15 bases agree with TRBD2. This CDR3 has 16 residues. Germline-derived CDR1 and CDR2 are SEHNR and FQNEAQ (reference sequence). J lost 14 bases, V lost 4 bases, and 12 bases had no gene match. Here the CDR3 reads CASSWTSGGDISAEFF. The DNA for the CDR3 is TGTGCCAGCAGCTGGACTAGCGGGGGGGACATTTCGGCCGAGTTCTTC.

This sequence joins TRBV2 and TRBJ2-2; a weak D match, TRBD2 (7 bases). The CDR3 spans 13 residues. Trimming cost V 11 bases and J 3 bases, with 13 bases left between them. Germline V gene lookup returns CDR1 SNHLY and CDR2 FYNNEI. The chain's CDR3 is CAYEGGDTGELFF. The CDR3 DNA follows: TGTGCCTATGAAGGGGGGGACACCGGGGAGCTGTTTTTT.

This clone was counted a few times. The chain has TRBV7-2 and TRBJ2-7; 12 bases map to TRBD1. The germline CDR1 and CDR2 sequences are SGHTA and FQGNSA. The V and J ends lost 6 bases and 5 bases, in that order; junction bases with no gene match: 8. CDR3 size: 15 residues. This CDR3 is CASRSSGTGGHEQYF. As DNA, the CDR3 is TGTGCCAGCAGGTCCTCCGGGACAGGGGGCCACGAGCAGTACTTC. Drawing the rest from reference TRBV7-2 and TRBJ2-7, the complete variable domain is GAGVSQSPSNKVTEKGKDVELRCDPISGHTALYWYRQSLGQGLEFLIYFQGNSAPDKSGLPSDRFSAERTGGSVSTLTIQRTQQEDSAVYLCASRSSGTGGHEQYFGPGTRLTVT.

The chain joins TRBV18 to TRBJ1-1, with a weak D call TRBD1 (5 bases). This CDR3 region has 14 residues. Germline V gene data show CDR1 as KGHSH and CDR2 as LQKENI. The ends were cut back, 2 bases at V and 0 bases at J, with 7 bases in the middle. CDR3 nucleotide sequence: TGTGCCAGCTCACCAAGGGGAATGAACACTGAAGCTTTCTTT. As protein: CASSPRGMNTEAFF.

This chain joins TRBV27 and TRBJ2-1; 16 bases line up with TRBD2. V lost 3 bases to trimming and J lost 12 bases; unmatched junction nucleotides: 11. This CDR3 has 17 amino acids. Germline V gene lookup returns CDR1 MNHEY and CDR2 SMNVEV (reference sequence). The CDR3 bases are TGTGCCAGCAGTTTGAGGAGCGTGGGGACTAGCGGGGGGGTGCAGTTCTTC. Its protein product is CASSLRSVGTSGGVQFF.

DNA of the CDR3: TGTGCCAGCAGCCCCCAACGGGTCCCCGGGGAGCTGTTTTTT. Its protein product is CASSPQRVPGELFF. The rearrangement links TRBV3-1 (or the pseudogene TRBV3-2) to TRBJ2-2; D not certain. Germline CDR1 LGHDT, CDR2 YNNKEL (reference sequence). The CDR3 covers 14 residues. V was shortened by 4 bases and J by 6 bases, with 12 bases between the two germline ends.

The chain carries TRBV11-2 and TRBJ2-1; the D gene is possibly TRBD1 (6 bases). V was pared by 3 bases and J by 2 bases, with 14 bases between. The CDR3 is 16 residues long. The germline CDR1 and CDR2 sequences are SGHAT and FQNNGV. The CDR3 spells CASSLPGQPTYNEQFF. For the CDR3, the DNA is TGTGCCAGCAGCTTGCCCGGACAGCCGACCTACAATGAGCAGTTCTTC.

This rearrangement joins TRBV2 to TRBJ2-5, with a possible D match to TRBD2 (6 bases). Deletions cut 2 bases from V and 1 base from J, with 11 bases between. The CDR3 contains 15 residues. Per germline, CDR1 SNHLY and CDR2 FYNNEI. CDR3 coding DNA: TGTGCCAGCAGTGAATTGGGACTGACCCAAGAGACCCAGTACTTC. Translation: CASSELGLTQETQYF.

The CDR3 region has the DNA TGTGCCAGCAGCTTGGCTGGCAGGGTGGACACCGGGGAGCTGTTTTTT. Amino acid sequence: CASSLAGRVDTGELFF. The chain couples TRBV5-6 to TRBJ2-2; a possible D gene is TRBD1 (5 bases). Trimming took off 0 bases at V and 3 bases at J, with 12 bases between the two ends. Germline V lookup: CDR1 SGHDT, CDR2 YYEEEE. This CDR3 has 16 amino acids.

In this sample, this clone turned up once. This chain uses TRBV11-2 with TRBJ2-7; 7 bases are a match to TRBD1. V lost 5 bases, J lost 3 bases, and 4 bases stayed unmatched. Germline values: CDR1 SGHAT, CDR2 FQNNGV. The CDR3 sequence is 13 residues long. The CDR3 is CASSNGQDYEQYF. CDR3 DNA sequence: TGTGCCAGCAGCAACGGACAGGACTACGAGCAGTACTTC.

The table lists this clone with a count of one. The V gene is TRBV18, the J gene TRBJ2-1, with D perhaps matching TRBD1 (5 bases). Germline CDR1 reads KGHSH; CDR2 reads LQKENI. V was shortened by 6 bases and J by 6 bases, with 12 bases between the two germline ends. CDR3 size: 13 residues. CDR3 residues: CASSQGRINEQFF. The CDR3 region has the DNA TGTGCCAGCTCCCAGGGTCGGATCAATGAGCAGTTCTTC.

This chain joins TRBV11-2 and TRBJ2-4, with D possibly TRBD1 on 5 matching bases. This CDR3 has 14 amino acids. Germline V gene data show CDR1 as SGHAT and CDR2 as FQNNGV. Trimming shortened V by 3 bases and J by 6 bases, and 12 bases separated the two germline ends. The CDR3 sequence: CASSFTTEGNIQYF. CDR3 sequence (DNA): TGTGCCAGCAGCTTTACGACAGAAGGAAACATTCAGTACTTC.

V gene TRBV10-3 combines with J gene TRBJ2-5; the D is unclear. The CDR3 covers 12 residues. Per the germline V gene, CDR1 is ENHRY and CDR2 is SYGVKD. V was trimmed by 0 bases and J by 9 bases, leaving 8 bases between them. The DNA of the CDR3 is TGTGCCATCAGTGAGTCGAATGACTCCCAGTACTTC. The encoded protein is CAISESNDSQYF.

The J gene is TRBJ2-7, the V gene TRBV7-9; D may be TRBD1 (6 bases). The germline V gene encodes CDR1 SEHNR and CDR2 FQNEAQ (reference sequence). The CDR3 covers 14 residues. V lost 1 base to trimming and J lost 0 bases, with 7 bases between them. DNA of the CDR3: TGTGCCAGCAGCTTAGGAGGGGGCTCCTACGAGCAGTACTTC. Protein product: CASSLGGGSYEQYF. The full variable domain, completed using reference TRBV7-9 and TRBJ2-7, is DTGVSQNPRHKITKRGQNVTFRCDPISEHNRLYWYRQTLGQGPEFLTYFQNEAQLEKSRLLSDRFSAERPKGSFSTLEIQRTEQGDSAMYLCASSLGGGSYEQYFGPGTRLTVT.

V is TRBV2 and J is TRBJ1-1; no firm D call. CDR3 length: 13 amino acids. Between the trimmed V and J ends, which lost 3 bases and 0 bases, there was a span of 5 bases. Per germline, CDR1 SNHLY and CDR2 FYNNEI. CDR3 amino acids: CASSDMLNTEAFF. The CDR3 DNA follows: TGTGCCAGCAGTGACATGTTGAACACTGAAGCTTTCTTT.

The chain recombines TRBV7-9 with TRBJ2-7; D is undetermined. The ends were cut back, 8 bases at V and 2 bases at J, with 10 bases in the middle. This CDR3 region has 12 residues. Germline CDR1 reads SEHNR; CDR2 reads FQNEAQ (reference sequence). The CDR3 nucleotides are TGTGCCAGCCGAGGTTTGACCTACGAGCAGTACTTC. Translating gives CASRGLTYEQYF.

This clone was counted between two and nine times. J is TRBJ2-3 and V is TRBV4-1; possibly TRBD2 for D (5 bases). Germline-derived CDR1 and CDR2 are MGHRA and YSYEKL. Trimming shortened V by 1 base and J by 10 bases, and 9 bases separated the two germline ends. The CDR3 covers 12 residues. The CDR3 spells CASSQVGGAQYF. In DNA, the CDR3 is TGCGCCAGCAGCCAAGTTGGAGGAGCGCAGTATTTT.

This clone has only one observation. The chain uses TRBV6-5 and TRBJ1-5; 7 positions match TRBD1. Trimming took 8 bases from V and 1 from J; bases not matched to a gene: 2. Germline V lookup: CDR1 MNHEY, CDR2 SVGAGI. The CDR3 runs 13 residues. Written as DNA, the CDR3 is TGTGCCAGCGGACAGGTGAGCAATCAGCCCCAGCATTTT. Encoded protein: CASGQVSNQPQHF.

The chain uses TRBV5-1 and TRBJ1-3; TRBD1 matches 7 bases. Germline-derived CDR1 and CDR2 are SGHRS and YFSETQ. The CDR3 consists of 17 residues. The V gene end was trimmed by 5 bases and the J gene end by 2 bases; junction bases not matched to a gene: 13. The CDR3: CASRPELNQGAGNTIYF. CDR3 DNA sequence: TGCGCCAGCAGACCCGAATTGAATCAGGGGGCTGGAAACACCATATATTTT.

The chain carries TRBV10-3 and TRBJ2-5; possible D gene TRBD2, 6 bases. Germline V gene sequence: CDR1 ENHRY, CDR2 SYGVKD. The CDR3 length is 13 residues. With 4 bases removed from V and 2 bases from J, the gap between germline ends came to 8 bases. This CDR3 is CAISAGGQETQYF. The CDR3, as DNA: TGTGCCATCAGTGCCGGGGGACAAGAGACCCAGTACTTC.

The genes are TRBV2 and TRBJ1-1; perhaps TRBD1 as D (5 bases). V was pared by 6 bases and J by 8 bases, with 22 bases between. Germline assignment: CDR1 SNHLY and CDR2 FYNNEI. This CDR3 has 15 amino acids. The CDR3: CASRENGAQGSEAFF. The DNA for the CDR3 is TGTGCCAGCAGAGAAAATGGGGCTCAGGGTAGCGAAGCTTTCTTT.

This clone has just one count. The J gene is TRBJ1-1, the V gene TRBV27; no reliable D call. V dropped 4 bases and J dropped 0 bases, with 15 bases sitting between them. Per germline, CDR1 MNHEY and CDR2 SMNVEV (reference sequence). There are 16 residues in the CDR3. The DNA of the CDR3 is TGTGCCAGCAGTTCGGGAGTCCGAGGATTGAACACTGAAGCTTTCTTT. This encodes CASSSGVRGLNTEAFF.

In this sample, this clone turned up a few times. The chain couples TRBV5-8 to TRBJ2-2, with 11 bases lining up with TRBD1. The junction had 13 bases not matched to a gene; V was cut back by 3 bases and J by 6 bases. Germline loops: CDR1 SGHTS, CDR2 YDEGEE. The CDR3 is 18 amino acids. The chain's CDR3 is CASSSPDRGRRWSGELFF. CDR3 bases: TGTGCCAGCAGCTCCCCGGACAGGGGGCGCCGCTGGTCCGGGGAGCTGTTTTTT.

This clone has a count of ten or more. V usage is TRBV10-3 and J usage is TRBJ1-2; 9 bases are a match to TRBD1. The CDR3 consists of 11 residues. The germline V gene has CDR1 ENHRY and CDR2 SYGVKD. The V gene end was trimmed by 11 bases and the J gene end by 14 bases; junction bases not matched to a gene: 12. The CDR3 protein is CAAGQGDLGTF. The CDR3 DNA is TGTGCCGCGGGACAGGGAGATTTAGGGACCTTC.